The 30 T cell receptor beta chains below come from one sample, sequenced in a study of regulatory T cells in long-lasting Graves disease. Time point meaning: newly diagnosed GD, antithyroid drugs for less than 3 months. TCR sequences were obtained from RNA taken from PBMCs. The TCR beta library used iRepertoire HTBI primers with Arm-PCR amplification of CDR3. TCRdb analysed the multiplex PCR reads with MiXCR anew, one entry per CDR3 protein. The sample yields about 320,000 distinct CDR3 sequences, over 15% seen once. The sequencing here drew on peripheral blood mononuclear cells (PBMCs), taken at new diagnosis, from a patient treated with antithyroid drugs. The receptor set was obtained from a female donor with Graves disease.

This chain links TRBV2 with TRBJ2-3; perhaps TRBD2 as D (6 bases). Germline loops: CDR1 SNHLY, CDR2 FYNNEI. V was cut by 3 bases and J by 1 base, with 14 bases left in between. CDR3 size: 16 residues. DNA of the CDR3: TGTGCCAGCAGTGAGGTGGTAGCGGTGGGCACAGATACGCAGTATTTT. This codes for CASSEVVAVGTDTQYF.

This clonotype was seen ten or more times. J is TRBJ2-7 and V is TRBV2; TRBD1 agrees at 7 bases. This CDR3 region has 11 residues. The trim removed 4 bases at V and 9 bases at J, leaving 3 bases unmatched. Germline V gene data show CDR1 as SNHLY and CDR2 as FYNNEI. The CDR3 nucleotides are TGTGCCAGCAGTGGACAGGGCCGGCAGTACTTC. It encodes CASSGQGRQYF.

This clonotype was counted ten times or more. The chain carries TRBV27 and TRBJ2-3; 7 bases align to TRBD1. The germline gives CDR1 MNHEY, CDR2 SMNVEV (reference sequence). This CDR3 contains 19 residues. V dropped 5 bases and J dropped 4; count of bases not matched to a gene: 21. CDR3 region: CASSIPSFPKTGQADTQYF. CDR3 in DNA: TGTGCCAGCAGTATACCCTCTTTCCCCAAGACAGGGCAGGCAGATACGCAGTATTTT.

This clonotype was counted ten times or more. This chain uses TRBV14 with TRBJ2-7; perhaps D is TRBD1 or TRBD2 (5 bases each). The CDR3 is 17 residues long. Trimming left V 1 base short and J 0 bases short, with 16 bases between. Germline V lookup: CDR1 SGHDN, CDR2 FVKESK. The DNA for the CDR3 is TGTGCCAGCAGCCAAGGAGGGACGGCCTCTGGCTCCTACGAGCAGTACTTC. Its protein product is CASSQGGTASGSYEQYF.

The table lists this clonotype with many counts. This sequence joins TRBV28 and TRBJ2-1, with D possibly being TRBD1 or TRBD2 (6 bases each). V gave up 3 bases and J gave up 8 bases, with 14 bases separating them. This CDR3 has 14 amino acids. The germline V gene has CDR1 MDHEN and CDR2 SYDVKM. The CDR3 is CASSFGGAGYEQFF. The CDR3 nucleotides read TGTGCCAGCAGTTTTGGGGGCGCGGGGTATGAGCAGTTCTTC.

This clonotype was seen ten or more times. The gene calls are TRBV28 and TRBJ2-7; the match to TRBD2 covers 7 bases. After removal of 10 bases from V and 2 bases from J, the junction contained 11 bases not matched to a gene. The CDR3 spans 14 residues. The V gene's germline CDR1 is MDHEN and CDR2 SYDVKM. This CDR3 is CAIRSTLAAYEQYF. The DNA of the CDR3 is TGTGCCATCCGATCGACCCTAGCGGCCTACGAGCAGTACTTC.

This clonotype was seen at least ten times. The chain joins TRBV10-1 to TRBJ2-2; D possibly uses TRBD1 or TRBD2 (5 bases each). Germline-derived CDR1 and CDR2 are WNHNN and SYGVQD (reference sequence). Trimming removed 2 bases at V and 6 bases at J, with 7 bases between. This CDR3 is built from 13 residues. Here the CDR3 reads CASSERGAGELFF. CDR3 DNA: TGCGCCAGCAGTGAGAGAGGGGCCGGGGAGCTGTTTTTT.

As concerns this clonotype: A much larger clone differs from this one at a single base, so this may be a read error. The chain links TRBV12-3 or TRBV12-4 to TRBJ2-1, with TRBD2 matching 11 bases. The CDR3 covers 15 residues. CDR3 DNA sequence: TGTGCCAGCAGTTTAACGGGGACTAGCGGCCATGAGCAGTCCTTC. It codes for CASSLTGTSGHEQSF.

This clonotype was seen repeatedly, ten times or more. One end of the junction does not line up with germline, which may come from a read error. This chain uses TRBV5-1 with TRBJ2-7, with D possibly matching TRBD2 (6 bases). The CDR3 sequence is 14 residues long. From germline, CDR1 is SGHRS and CDR2 YFSETQ. The CDR3 spells CASTAGTGTPGSHF. CDR3 coding DNA: TGCGCCAGCACCGCCGGGACGGGGACTCCAGGGTCGCACTTC.

This clonotype was recorded at least ten times. The genes are TRBV19 and TRBJ1-5, with TRBD1 identical over 8 bases. Germline V CDR1 and CDR2: LNHDA, SQIVND (reference sequence). Losses at the gene ends were 6 bases for V and 6 bases for J; bases not matched to a gene: 10. The CDR3 totals 15 residues. The CDR3 DNA is TGTGCCAGTAGGTCCAGGGGGCGCTCTGGTCAGCCCCAGCATTTT. This sequence encodes CASRSRGRSGQPQHF.

At least ten counts were recorded for this clonotype. The chain links TRBV5-1 to TRBJ1-4, with 11 bases lining up with TRBD1. This CDR3 is built from 16 residues. The germline gives CDR1 SGHRS, CDR2 YFSETQ. The V segment lost 4 bases and the J segment 7 bases; nucleotides outside the gene matches: 9. The DNA for the CDR3 is TGCGCCAGCAGCCCCGGCCCGGGACAGGGGGGTGAAAAACTGTTTTTT. It is translated as CASSPGPGQGGEKLFF.

CDR3 coding DNA: TGTGCCACCAGCAGAGATCAACTAGGTGGAACAGATACGCAGTATTTT. Translation gives CATSRDQLGGTDTQYF. This rearrangement joins TRBV15 to TRBJ2-3; a weak D match, TRBD2 (5 bases). The CDR3 loop spans 16 amino acids. CDR1 is LNHNV and CDR2 is YYDKDF in the germline V gene (reference sequence). The germline V and J ends were trimmed by 0 bases and 3 bases, with 13 bases remaining between them.

Many counts were recorded for this clonotype. V usage is TRBV6-1 and J usage is TRBJ2-1; 11 bases fit TRBD2. The length of the CDR3 is 15 residues. Per germline, CDR1 MNHNS and CDR2 SASEGT. Trimming cost V 8 bases and J 5 bases; bases outside gene matches: 8. The CDR3 DNA is TGTGCCAGCGCGGCTAGCGGGAGGAGCGACAATGAGCAGTTCTTC. Its protein is CASAASGRSDNEQFF.

This clonotype was detected many times. The chain links TRBV9 to TRBJ2-1; D ambiguous. V lost 0 bases, J lost 0 bases, and 10 bases lay in between. In germline, CDR1 is SGDLS, CDR2 YYNGEE. The CDR3 sequence is 16 residues long. The CDR3 DNA reads TGTGCCAGCAGCGTAGGACCACCGAGCTCCTACAATGAGCAGTTCTTC. Amino acids: CASSVGPPSSYNEQFF.

This clonotype was observed a handful of times. The J gene is TRBJ2-3, the V gene TRBV18; TRBD2 agrees at 14 bases. V lost 3 bases to trimming and J lost 3 bases; unmatched junction nucleotides: 14. The CDR3 is 20 residues long. Germline-derived CDR1 and CDR2 are KGHSH and LQKENI. The CDR3 loop reads CASSPSPGLAGVVETDTQYF. For the CDR3, the DNA is TGTGCCAGCTCACCTTCCCCGGGACTAGCGGGAGTTGTAGAAACAGATACGCAGTATTTT.

The table lists this clonotype with many counts. Here the CDR3 reads CASSPQPASTDTQYF. The CDR3 DNA follows: TGTGCCAGCTCACCACAGCCTGCATCGACAGATACGCAGTATTTT. This sequence joins TRBV18 and TRBJ2-3; D uncertain. CDR3 length: 15 amino acids. Germline CDR1 is KGHSH and CDR2 is LQKENI. V was clipped by 1 base and J by 3 bases, with 11 bases between them.

This clonotype was seen ten or more times. This chain connects TRBV27 to TRBJ1-1; weak D call: TRBD1 (6 bases). Trimming removed 4 bases from V and 11 bases from J, with 20 bases in between. Germline-derived CDR1 and CDR2 are MNHEY and SMNVEV (reference sequence). The CDR3 length is 14 residues. The chain's CDR3 is CASSSSNQGWQAFF. DNA for the CDR3: TGTGCCAGCAGTTCATCAAACCAGGGGTGGCAGGCTTTCTTT.

The chain uses TRBV5-6 and TRBJ2-7; D is unclear. Trimming pared 5 bases from V and 1 base from J, leaving 10 bases between. Germline loops: CDR1 SGHDT, CDR2 YYEEEE. The CDR3 is 13 residues long. The CDR3 nucleotides read TGTGCCAGCAGTTATACAGAGTCCTACGAGCAGTACTTC. Its protein is CASSYTESYEQYF.

This clonotype was seen many times. One end of the junction does not line up with germline, which may come from a read error. The rearrangement uses TRBV2 and TRBJ2-6; 9 bases match TRBD1. The germline V gene encodes CDR1 SNHLY and CDR2 FYNNEI. This CDR3 is 13 amino acids long. The DNA of the CDR3 is TGTGCCAGCAGCCGGACAGGGGCCAGCGTCCTGACTTTC. It translates to CASSRTGASVLTF.

V gene TRBV4-1 combines with J gene TRBJ1-2, with D uncertain. CDR3 size: 14 residues. V lost 4 bases and J 7 bases, leaving 16 bases between the germline ends. CDR1 MGHRA and CDR2 YSYEKL come from the germline V gene. The CDR3 coding sequence is TGCGCCAGCAGCCTAGAGGTGGAGTCTGGTGGCTACACCTTC. This encodes CASSLEVESGGYTF.

This clonotype was detected many times. The rearrangement links TRBV14 to TRBJ2-7; either TRBD1 or TRBD2 may fit D (7 bases each). V shed 1 base and J shed 11 bases, with 27 bases lying between them. CDR3 length equals 17 residues. Per germline, CDR1 SGHDN and CDR2 FVKESK. CDR3 in DNA: TGTGCCAGCAGCCAAGGGGGAGTCGGACAGGTCGGGAGGTCCAAGTACTTC. Translation: CASSQGGVGQVGRSKYF.

This clonotype was observed a few times. J is TRBJ2-5 and V is TRBV6-1; perhaps TRBD2 as D (5 bases). The germline V and J ends were trimmed by 2 bases and 7 bases, with 17 bases remaining between them. CDR1 and CDR2 from the germline V gene are MNHNS and SASEGT. This CDR3 is 15 amino acids long. CDR3 amino acids: CASSEIDEGAGTQYF. As DNA, the CDR3 is TGTGCCAGCAGTGAAATAGATGAAGGTGCGGGGACCCAGTACTTC.

The V call is TRBV7-9, the J call TRBJ2-7; TRBD2 matches 10 bases. CDR1 and CDR2 (germline): SEHNR, FQNEAQ (reference sequence). V dropped 6 bases and J dropped 2; count of bases not matched to a gene: 10. There are 16 residues in the CDR3. The CDR3 sequence: CASRPETGLAPYEQYF. In DNA, the CDR3 is TGTGCCAGCAGGCCAGAAACGGGACTAGCGCCCTACGAGCAGTACTTC.

The J gene is TRBJ2-7, the V gene TRBV6-5; perhaps TRBD2 as D (7 bases). Germline-derived CDR1 and CDR2 are MNHEY and SVGAGI. V lost 2 bases and J lost 0, with 11 bases in between. The CDR3 extends over 15 amino acids. CDR3 in DNA: TGTGCCAGCAGTTACGAGAGGGGGGGCTCCTACGAGCAGTACTTC. Translating gives CASSYERGGSYEQYF.

In the case of this clonotype: This sequence may be a read error, since a much larger clone differs from it by one base. The chain combines TRBV19 with TRBJ1-1; D may be TRBD1 (5 bases). The CDR3 length is 15 residues. CDR1 is LNHDA, CDR2 SQIVND, per germline (reference sequence). The CDR3 bases are TGTACCAGTAGCCCGATCTGGGGGGTGAACACTGAAGCTTTCTTT. It specifies CTSSPIWGVNTEAFF.

The chain is built from TRBV6-2 or TRBV6-3 and TRBJ1-5; D unclear. Trimming removed 6 bases at V and 9 bases at J, with 15 bases between. Germline CDR1 MNHEY, CDR2 SVGEGT. CDR3 length: 13 residues. CDR3 bases: TGTGCCAGCAGCCCCAGTGGGGAGGGGCCCCAGCATTTT. Protein product: CASSPSGEGPQHF.

In this sample, this clonotype turned up many times. A much larger clonotype is one base distant, so this may be a read error. The J gene is TRBJ1-1, the V gene TRBV15; 9 bases match TRBD1. CDR1 is LNHNV, CDR2 YYDKDF, per germline (reference sequence). This CDR3 has 15 residues. The CDR3 DNA is TGTGCCACCACCGACCGGGACAGGGTGGGCACTGAAGCTTCCTTT. Translating gives CATTDRDRVGTEASF.

This clonotype was found many times. The chain recombines TRBV28 with TRBJ2-1; 9 bases line up with TRBD2. The V segment lost 3 bases and the J segment 2 bases; nucleotides outside the gene matches: 2. The CDR3 contains 15 residues. Per the germline V gene, CDR1 is MDHEN and CDR2 is SYDVKM. The CDR3 loop reads CASSFGGRAYNEQFF. The CDR3 DNA sequence: TGTGCCAGCAGTTTCGGCGGGAGGGCCTACAATGAGCAGTTCTTC.

The chain combines TRBV19 with TRBJ2-1, with 12 bases matching TRBD2. J was trimmed by 8 bases and V by 5 bases; bases with no gene match: 10. The CDR3 consists of 16 residues. CDR1 LNHDA and CDR2 SQIVND come from the germline V gene (reference sequence). The CDR3 region has the DNA TGTGCCAGTAGTCTACTAGCGGGAGGATTAGTAGATGAGCAGTTCTTC. This sequence encodes CASSLLAGGLVDEQFF.

At least ten counts were recorded for this clonotype. The chain carries TRBV7-9 and TRBJ2-7; TRBD2 aligns across 11 bases. The CDR3 contains 16 residues. The trim removed 2 bases at V and 3 bases at J, leaving 6 bases unmatched. Germline CDR1 reads SEHNR; CDR2 reads FQNEAQ (reference sequence). The CDR3 DNA sequence: TGTGCCAGCAGCTTACTAGCGGGAGGATCTCGCTACGAGCAGTACTTC. This gives the protein CASSLLAGGSRYEQYF.